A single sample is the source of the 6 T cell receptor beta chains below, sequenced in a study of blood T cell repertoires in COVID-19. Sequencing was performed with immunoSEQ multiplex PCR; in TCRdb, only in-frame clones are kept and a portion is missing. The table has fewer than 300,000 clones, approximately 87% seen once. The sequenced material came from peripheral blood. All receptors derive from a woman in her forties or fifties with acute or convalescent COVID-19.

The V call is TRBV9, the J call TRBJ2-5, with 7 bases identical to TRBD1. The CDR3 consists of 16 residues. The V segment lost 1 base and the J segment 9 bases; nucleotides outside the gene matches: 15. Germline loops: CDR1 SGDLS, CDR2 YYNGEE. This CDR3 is CASSVSVGLDQGAQYF. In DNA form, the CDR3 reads TGTGCCAGCAGCGTATCGGTGGGTTTGGATCAGGGGGCCCAGTACTTC.

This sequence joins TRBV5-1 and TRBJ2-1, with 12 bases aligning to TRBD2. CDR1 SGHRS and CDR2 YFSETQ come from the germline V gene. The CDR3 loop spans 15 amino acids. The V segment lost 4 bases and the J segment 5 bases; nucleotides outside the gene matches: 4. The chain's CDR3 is CASSPGLAGHNEQFF. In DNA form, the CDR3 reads TGCGCCAGCAGCCCCGGACTAGCGGGACACAATGAGCAGTTCTTC.

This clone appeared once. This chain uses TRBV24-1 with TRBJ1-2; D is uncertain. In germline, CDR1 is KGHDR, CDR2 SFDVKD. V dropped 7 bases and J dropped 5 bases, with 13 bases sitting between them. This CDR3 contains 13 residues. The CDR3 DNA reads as TGTGCCACCAGCGGCGGTGACGCTTATGGCTACACCTTC. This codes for CATSGGDAYGYTF.

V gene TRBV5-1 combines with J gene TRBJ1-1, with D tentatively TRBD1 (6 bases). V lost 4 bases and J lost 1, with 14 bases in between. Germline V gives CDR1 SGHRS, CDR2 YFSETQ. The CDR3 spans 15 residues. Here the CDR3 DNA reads TGCGCCAGCAGCCGGGGGGCCAGCGGGAACACTGAAGCTTTCTTT. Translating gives CASSRGASGNTEAFF.

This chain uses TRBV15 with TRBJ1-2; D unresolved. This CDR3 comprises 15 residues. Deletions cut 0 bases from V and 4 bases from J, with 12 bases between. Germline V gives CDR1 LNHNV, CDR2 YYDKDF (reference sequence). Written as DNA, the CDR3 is TGTGCCACCAGCAGAGATCGAGGCGGTAGCTATGGCTACACCTTC. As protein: CATSRDRGGSYGYTF.

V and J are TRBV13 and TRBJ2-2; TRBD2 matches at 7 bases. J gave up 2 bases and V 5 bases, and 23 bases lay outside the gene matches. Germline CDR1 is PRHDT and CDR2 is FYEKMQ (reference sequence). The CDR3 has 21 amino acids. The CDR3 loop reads CASSHLSRYGTLAVNTGELFF. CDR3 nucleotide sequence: TGTGCCAGCAGCCACCTATCAAGGTACGGAACTCTAGCGGTCAACACCGGGGAGCTGTTTTTT.